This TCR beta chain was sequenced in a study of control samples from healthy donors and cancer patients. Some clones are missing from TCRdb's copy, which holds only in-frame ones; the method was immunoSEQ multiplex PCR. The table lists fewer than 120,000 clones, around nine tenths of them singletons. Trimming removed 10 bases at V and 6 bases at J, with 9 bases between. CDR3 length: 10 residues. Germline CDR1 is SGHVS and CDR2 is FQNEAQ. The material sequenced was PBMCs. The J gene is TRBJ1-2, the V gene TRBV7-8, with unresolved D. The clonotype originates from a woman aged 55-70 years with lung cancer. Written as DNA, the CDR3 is TGTGCCAACGAAGGCAATGGCTACACCTTC. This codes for CANEGNGYTF.